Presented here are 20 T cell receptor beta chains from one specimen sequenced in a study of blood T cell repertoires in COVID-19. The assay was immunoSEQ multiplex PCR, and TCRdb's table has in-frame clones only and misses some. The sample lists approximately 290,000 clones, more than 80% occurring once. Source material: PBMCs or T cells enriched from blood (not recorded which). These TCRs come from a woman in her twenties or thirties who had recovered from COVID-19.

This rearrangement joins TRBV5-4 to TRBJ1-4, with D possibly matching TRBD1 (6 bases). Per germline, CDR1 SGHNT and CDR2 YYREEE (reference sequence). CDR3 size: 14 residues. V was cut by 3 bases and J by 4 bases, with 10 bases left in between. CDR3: CASSSGQNNEKLFF. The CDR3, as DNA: TGTGCCAGCAGCTCCGGACAGAATAATGAAAAACTGTTTTTT.

CDR3 sequence reads: CASSQAGQYTGELFF. As DNA, the CDR3 is TGCGCCAGCAGCCAAGCGGGACAGTACACCGGGGAGCTGTTTTTT. The genes are TRBV4-3 and TRBJ2-2; 7 bases agree with TRBD1. CDR1 is LGHNA, CDR2 YSLEER, per germline. CDR3 length: 15 residues. V was pared by 1 base and J by 3 bases, with 2 bases of the junction left unmatched.

DNA for the CDR3: TGTGCCAGCTCCCCGGGGAAAGATGGCTACACCTTC. The encoded protein is CASSPGKDGYTF. The V gene is TRBV18, the J gene TRBJ1-2; D gene unclear. V gave up 6 bases and J gave up 6 bases, with 11 bases separating them. There are 12 residues in the CDR3. Per the germline V gene, CDR1 is KGHSH and CDR2 is LQKENI.

The CDR3 nucleotides read TGCGCCAGCAGCCAAGGGGGGGGACAGGGAAGCAATGAGCAGTTCTTC. Protein product: CASSQGGGQGSNEQFF. The rearrangement joins TRBV4-1 to TRBJ2-1; 9 nucleotides line up with TRBD1. The CDR3 is made up of 16 amino acids. The germline V gene encodes CDR1 MGHRA and CDR2 YSYEKL. J lost 6 bases, V lost 1 base, and 7 bases had no gene match.

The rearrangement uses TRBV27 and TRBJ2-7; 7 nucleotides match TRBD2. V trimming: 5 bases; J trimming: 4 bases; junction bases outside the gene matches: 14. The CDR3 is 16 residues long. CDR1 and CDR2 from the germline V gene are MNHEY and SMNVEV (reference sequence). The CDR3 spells CASSSLEAGLLYEQYF. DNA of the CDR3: TGTGCCAGCAGTAGTTTAGAAGCGGGATTACTATACGAGCAGTACTTC.

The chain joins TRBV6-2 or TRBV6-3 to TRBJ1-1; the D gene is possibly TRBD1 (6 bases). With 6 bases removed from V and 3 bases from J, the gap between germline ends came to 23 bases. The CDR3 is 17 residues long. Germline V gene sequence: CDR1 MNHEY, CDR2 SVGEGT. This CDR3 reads CASSPTPFRTVHTEAFF. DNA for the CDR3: TGTGCCAGCAGCCCTACACCATTTCGGACAGTCCACACTGAAGCTTTCTTT.

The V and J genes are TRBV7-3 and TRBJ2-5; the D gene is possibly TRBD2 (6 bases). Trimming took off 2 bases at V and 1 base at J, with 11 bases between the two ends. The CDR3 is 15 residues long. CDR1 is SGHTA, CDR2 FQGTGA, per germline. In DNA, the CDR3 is TGTGCCAGCAGCTTAGGCGGGGTAGGCCAAGAGACCCAGTACTTC. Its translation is CASSLGGVGQETQYF.

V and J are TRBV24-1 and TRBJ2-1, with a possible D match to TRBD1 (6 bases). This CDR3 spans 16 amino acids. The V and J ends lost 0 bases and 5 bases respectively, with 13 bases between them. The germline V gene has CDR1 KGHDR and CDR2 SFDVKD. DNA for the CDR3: TGTGCCACCAGTGATTTGCGACTTTCAGGGGACAATGAGCAGTTCTTC. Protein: CATSDLRLSGDNEQFF.

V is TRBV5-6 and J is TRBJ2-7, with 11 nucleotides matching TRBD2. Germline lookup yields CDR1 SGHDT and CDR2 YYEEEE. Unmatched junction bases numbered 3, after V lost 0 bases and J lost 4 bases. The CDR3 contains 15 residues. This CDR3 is CASSLGLAGSYEQYF. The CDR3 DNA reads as TGTGCCAGCAGCTTGGGACTAGCGGGAAGTTACGAGCAGTACTTC.

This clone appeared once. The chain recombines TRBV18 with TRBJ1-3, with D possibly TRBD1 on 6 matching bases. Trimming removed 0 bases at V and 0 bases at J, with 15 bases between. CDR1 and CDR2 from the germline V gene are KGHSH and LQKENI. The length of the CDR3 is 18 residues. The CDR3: CASSPPKAQGLSGNTIYF. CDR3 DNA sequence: TGTGCCAGCTCACCACCGAAGGCCCAGGGGCTCTCTGGAAACACCATATATTTT. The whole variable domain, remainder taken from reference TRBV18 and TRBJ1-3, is NAGVMQNPRHLVRRRGQEARLRCSPMKGHSHVYWYRQLPEEGLKFMVYLQKENIIDESGMPKERFSAEFPKEGPSILRIQQVVRGDSAAYFCASSPPKAQGLSGNTIYFGEGSWLTVV.

The CDR3, as DNA: TGTGCCAGCAGTTCGACCGGGACAGGGGACCCTGAAGCTTTCTTT. This codes for CASSSTGTGDPEAFF. The rearrangement uses TRBV28 and TRBJ1-1; TRBD1 agrees at 10 bases. This CDR3 has 15 amino acids. Per the germline V gene, CDR1 is MDHEN and CDR2 is SYDVKM. V was pared by 4 bases and J by 6 bases, with 8 bases of the junction left unmatched.

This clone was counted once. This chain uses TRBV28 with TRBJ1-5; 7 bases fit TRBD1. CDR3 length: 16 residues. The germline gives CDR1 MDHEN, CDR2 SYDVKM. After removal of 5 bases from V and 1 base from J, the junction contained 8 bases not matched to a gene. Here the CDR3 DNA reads TGTGCCAGCAGTCGCCAGCAGGGGGGAAGCAATCAGCCCCAGCATTTT. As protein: CASSRQQGGSNQPQHF. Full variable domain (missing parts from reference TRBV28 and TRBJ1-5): DVKVTQSSRYLVKRTGEKVFLECVQDMDHENMFWYRQDPGLGLRLIYFSYDVKMKEKGDIPEGYSVSREKKERFSLILESASTNQTSMYLCASSRQQGGSNQPQHFGDGTRLSIL.

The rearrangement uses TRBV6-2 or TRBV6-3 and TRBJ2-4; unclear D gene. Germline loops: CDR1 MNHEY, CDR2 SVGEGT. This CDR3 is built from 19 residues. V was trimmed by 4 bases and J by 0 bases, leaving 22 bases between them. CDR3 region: CASSSPNLRQDLAKNIQYF. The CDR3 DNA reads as TGTGCCAGCAGTTCCCCCAACTTAAGACAAGACCTAGCCAAAAACATTCAGTACTTC.

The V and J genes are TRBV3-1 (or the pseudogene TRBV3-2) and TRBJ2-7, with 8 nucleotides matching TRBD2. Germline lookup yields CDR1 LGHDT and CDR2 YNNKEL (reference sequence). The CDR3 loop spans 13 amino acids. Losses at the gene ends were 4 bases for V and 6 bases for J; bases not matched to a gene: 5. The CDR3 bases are TGTGCCAGCAGCCGGCAAGCGGGAGCCGAGCAGTACTTC. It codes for CASSRQAGAEQYF.

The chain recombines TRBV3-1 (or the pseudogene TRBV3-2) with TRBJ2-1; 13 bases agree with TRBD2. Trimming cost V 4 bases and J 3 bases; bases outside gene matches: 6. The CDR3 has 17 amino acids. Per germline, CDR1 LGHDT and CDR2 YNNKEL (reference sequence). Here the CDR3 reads CASSLHRTSGSYNEQFF. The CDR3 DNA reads TGTGCCAGCAGCCTCCATAGGACTAGCGGGAGCTACAATGAGCAGTTCTTC.

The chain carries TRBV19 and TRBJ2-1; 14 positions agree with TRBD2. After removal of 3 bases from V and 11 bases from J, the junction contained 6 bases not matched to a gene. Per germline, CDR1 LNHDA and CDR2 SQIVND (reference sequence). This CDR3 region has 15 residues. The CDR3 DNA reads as TGTGCCAGTAGTATCTTAGGGACTAGCGGGAGTAAGCAGTTCTTC. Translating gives CASSILGTSGSKQFF. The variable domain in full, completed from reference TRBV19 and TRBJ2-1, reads DGGITQSPKYLFRKEGQNVTLSCEQNLNHDAMYWYRQDPGQGLRLIYYSQIVNDFQKGDIAEGYSVSREKKESFPLTVTSAQKNPTAFYLCASSILGTSGSKQFFGPGTRLTVL.

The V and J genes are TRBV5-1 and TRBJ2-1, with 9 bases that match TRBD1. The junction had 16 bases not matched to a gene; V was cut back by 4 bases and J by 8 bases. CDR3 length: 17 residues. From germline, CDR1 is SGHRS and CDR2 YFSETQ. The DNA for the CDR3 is TGCGCCAGCAGCCCCATTTCCGGGACAGGGTATGCCGATGAGCAGTTCTTC. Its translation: CASSPISGTGYADEQFF.

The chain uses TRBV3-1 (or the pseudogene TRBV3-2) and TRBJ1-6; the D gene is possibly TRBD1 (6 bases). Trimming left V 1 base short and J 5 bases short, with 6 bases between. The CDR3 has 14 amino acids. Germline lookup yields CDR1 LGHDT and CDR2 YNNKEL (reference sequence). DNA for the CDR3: TGTGCCAGCAGCCAAGGGACAGATAATTCACCCCTCCACTTT. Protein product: CASSQGTDNSPLHF.

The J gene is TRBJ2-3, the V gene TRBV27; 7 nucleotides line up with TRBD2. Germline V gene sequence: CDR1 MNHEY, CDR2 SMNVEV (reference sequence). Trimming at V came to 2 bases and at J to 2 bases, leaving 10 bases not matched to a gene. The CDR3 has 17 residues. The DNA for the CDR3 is TGTGCCAGCAGTTTACACTCGGGGCTAGCGGACACAGATACGCAGTATTTT. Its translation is CASSLHSGLADTDTQYF.

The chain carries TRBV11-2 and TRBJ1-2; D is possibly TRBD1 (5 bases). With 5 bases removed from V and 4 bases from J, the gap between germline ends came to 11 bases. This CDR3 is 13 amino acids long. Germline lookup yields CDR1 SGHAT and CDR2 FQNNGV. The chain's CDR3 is CASSPGLSYGYTF. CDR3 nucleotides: TGTGCCAGCAGCCCGGGACTTTCCTATGGCTACACCTTC.